Sequencing of this T cell receptor beta chain was carried out in a study of T cell repertoires in cytomegalovirus infection. Looking at the study overall: CMV infection and matching HLA type were both indicated by public TCR beta signatures. Study findings and constraints: People with CMV and the relevant HLA were identified by cumulative public TCR beta family frequency. The ex vivo response showed dominance by HLA-C-restricted CMV-specific TCR beta clonotypes.

TCRdb reprocessed the reads via MiXCR and lists one record per CDR3 protein. Here the sample spans some 300,000 distinct CDR3 sequences, roughly a tenth being singletons. Regarding this clonotype: The antigen remains unidentified.

The receptor comes from a human donor in good health (CMV status not recorded). Some clones in this sample may be carry-over from other donors' samples. Specimen: PBMCs.

CDR3 coding DNA: TGTGCCAGCAGCTTGGTCGGTAGCGCCTCCTACGAGCAGTACTTC. It encodes CASSLVGSASYEQYF. The chain employs TRBV5-4 and TRBJ2-7; D perhaps matches TRBD2 (5 bases). The CDR3 length is 15 residues. The germline gives CDR1 SGHNT, CDR2 YYREEE (reference sequence). V lost 0 bases, J lost 0 bases, and 10 bases lay in between. Combining the CDR3 with reference TRBV5-4 and TRBJ2-7 gives the whole variable domain ETGVTQSPTHLIKTRGQQVTLRCSSQSGHNTVSWYQQALGQGPQFIFQYYREEENGRGNFPPRFSGLQFPNYSSELNVNALELDDSALYLCASSLVGSASYEQYFGPGTRLTVT.